What follows are 5 T cell receptor beta chains derived from one specimen sequenced in a study of OX40 agonist ivuxolimab in advanced cancers. Here immunoSEQ multiplex PCR was the method, and the copy in TCRdb shows in-frame clones only, minus some. Of around 15,000 clones in the sample, about 80% are singletons; the top ten hold around 30%. The sequencing here drew on CD4+ or CD8+ T cells sorted from blood, taken in a trial of the OX40 agonist ivuxolimab. These receptors all come from an adult with an advanced solid tumor such as melanoma, head and neck, liver or kidney cancer.

The rearrangement joins TRBV25-1 to TRBJ1-6, with a possible D match to TRBD1 (5 bases). Trimming took off 7 bases at V and 9 bases at J, with 13 bases between the two ends. Germline-derived CDR1 and CDR2 are MGHDK and SYGVNS. The CDR3 contains 13 residues. This CDR3 is CASMGGVGSPLHF. In nucleotides, the CDR3 is TGTGCCAGCATGGGAGGGGTTGGTTCACCCCTCCACTTT.

The chain employs TRBV5-4 and TRBJ2-7, with TRBD1 matching over 11 bases. V shed 4 bases, J shed 3 bases, and the junction held 3 bases outside the gene matches. Germline V gene sequence: CDR1 SGHNT, CDR2 YYREEE (reference sequence). This CDR3 has 14 residues. The chain's CDR3 is CASSPGTGGYEQYF. The CDR3 DNA reads as TGTGCCAGCAGCCCCGGGACAGGGGGCTACGAGCAGTACTTC.

The V call is TRBV5-6, the J call TRBJ1-2, with D unresolved. The CDR3 consists of 12 residues. V lost 3 bases and J lost 13, with 16 bases in between. Germline V gives CDR1 SGHDT, CDR2 YYEEEE. This CDR3 is CASSSSRRRCTF. As DNA, the CDR3 is TGTGCCAGCAGCTCATCCCGCAGGCGTTGCACCTTC.

The V and J genes are TRBV28 and TRBJ2-7, with a weak D call TRBD2 (6 bases). The CDR3 extends over 14 amino acids. V was pared by 7 bases and J by 4 bases, with 17 bases between. In germline, CDR1 is MDHEN, CDR2 SYDVKM. The CDR3, as DNA: TGTGCCAGCACCCCACTCCAGGAGGGATACGAGCAGTACTTC. Amino acid sequence: CASTPLQEGYEQYF.

This CDR3 is CASSSYRGYEQYF. CDR3 DNA: TGTGCCAGTAGTAGTTACAGGGGCTACGAGCAGTACTTC. V usage is TRBV19 and J usage is TRBJ2-7; 7 positions match TRBD1. The CDR3 is 13 amino acids. The V segment lost 4 bases and the J segment 3 bases; nucleotides outside the gene matches: 3. Germline-derived CDR1 and CDR2 are LNHDA and SQIVND (reference sequence).